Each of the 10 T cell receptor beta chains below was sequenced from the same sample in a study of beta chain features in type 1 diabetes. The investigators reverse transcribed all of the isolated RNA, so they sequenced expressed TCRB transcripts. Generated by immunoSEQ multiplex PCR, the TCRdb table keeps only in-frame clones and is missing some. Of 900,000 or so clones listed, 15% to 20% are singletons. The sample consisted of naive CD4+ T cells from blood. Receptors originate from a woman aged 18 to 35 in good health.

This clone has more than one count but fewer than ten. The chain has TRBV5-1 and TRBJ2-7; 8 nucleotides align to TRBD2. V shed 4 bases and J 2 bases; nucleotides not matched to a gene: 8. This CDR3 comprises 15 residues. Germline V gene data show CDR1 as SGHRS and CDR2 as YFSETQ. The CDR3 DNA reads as TGCGCCAGCAGCCTCGGGACTAGAAACACCTACGAGCAGTACTTC. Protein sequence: CASSLGTRNTYEQYF.

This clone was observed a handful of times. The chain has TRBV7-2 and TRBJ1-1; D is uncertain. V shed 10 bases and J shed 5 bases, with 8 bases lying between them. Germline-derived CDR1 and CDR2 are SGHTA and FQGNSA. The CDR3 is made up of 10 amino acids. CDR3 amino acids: CATRGTEAFF. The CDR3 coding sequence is TGTGCCACCCGAGGTACTGAAGCTTTCTTT.

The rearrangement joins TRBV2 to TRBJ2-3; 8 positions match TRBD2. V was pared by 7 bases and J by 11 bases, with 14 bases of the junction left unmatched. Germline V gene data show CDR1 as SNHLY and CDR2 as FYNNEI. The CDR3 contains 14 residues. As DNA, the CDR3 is TGTGCCAGCAATCCTCGGGAGGGCCGATTGGTGCAGTATTTT. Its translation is CASNPREGRLVQYF.

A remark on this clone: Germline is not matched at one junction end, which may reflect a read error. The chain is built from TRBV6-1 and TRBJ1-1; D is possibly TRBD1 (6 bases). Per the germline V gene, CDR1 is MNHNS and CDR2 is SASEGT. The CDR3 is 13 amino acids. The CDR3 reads CAISGFQDSEAFF. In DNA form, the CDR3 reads TGTGCCATCAGTGGGTTTCAGGACAGTGAAGCTTTCTTT.

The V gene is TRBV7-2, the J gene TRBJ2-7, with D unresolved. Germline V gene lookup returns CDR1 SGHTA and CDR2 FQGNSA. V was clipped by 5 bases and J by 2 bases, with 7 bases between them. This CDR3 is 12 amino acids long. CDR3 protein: CASSDVTYEQYF. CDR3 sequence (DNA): TGTGCCAGCAGCGACGTAACCTACGAGCAGTACTTC.

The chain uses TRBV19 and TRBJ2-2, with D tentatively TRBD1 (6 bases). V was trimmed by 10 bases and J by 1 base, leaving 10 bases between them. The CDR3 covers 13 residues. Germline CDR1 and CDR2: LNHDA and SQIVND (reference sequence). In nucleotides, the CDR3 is TGTGCCACTTCGGGACAGAACACCGGGGAGCTGTTTTTT. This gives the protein CATSGQNTGELFF.

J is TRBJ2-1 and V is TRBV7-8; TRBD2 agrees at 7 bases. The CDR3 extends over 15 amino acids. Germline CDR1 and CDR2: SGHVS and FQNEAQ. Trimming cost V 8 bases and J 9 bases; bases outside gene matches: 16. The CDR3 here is CASSRVGSWEGEQFF. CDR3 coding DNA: TGTGCCAGCTCCCGGGTGGGATCATGGGAGGGTGAGCAGTTCTTC. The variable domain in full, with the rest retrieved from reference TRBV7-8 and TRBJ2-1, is GAGVSQSPRYKVAKRGQDVALRCDPISGHVSLFWYQQALGQGPEFLTYFQNEAQLDKSGLPSDRFFAERPEGSVSTLKIQRTQQEDSAVYLCASSRVGSWEGEQFFGPGTRLTVL.

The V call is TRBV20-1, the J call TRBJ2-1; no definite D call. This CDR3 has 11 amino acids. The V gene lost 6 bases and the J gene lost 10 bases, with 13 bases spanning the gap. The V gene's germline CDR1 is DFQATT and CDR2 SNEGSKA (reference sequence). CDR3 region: CSALRVSEQFF. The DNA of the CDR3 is TGCAGTGCGCTCCGGGTGAGCGAGCAGTTCTTC.

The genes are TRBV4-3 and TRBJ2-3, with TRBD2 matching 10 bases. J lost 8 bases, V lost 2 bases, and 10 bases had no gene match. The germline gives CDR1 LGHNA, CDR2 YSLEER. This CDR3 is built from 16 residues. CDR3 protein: CASSQSTSGASSTQYF. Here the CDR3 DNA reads TGCGCCAGCAGCCAAAGCACTAGCGGGGCATCTAGTACGCAGTATTTT.

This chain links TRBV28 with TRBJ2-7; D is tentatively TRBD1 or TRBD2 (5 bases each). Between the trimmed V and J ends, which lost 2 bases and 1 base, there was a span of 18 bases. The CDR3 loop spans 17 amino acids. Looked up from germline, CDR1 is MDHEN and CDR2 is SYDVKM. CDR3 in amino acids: CASSLGRVTAASYEQYF. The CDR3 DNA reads TGTGCCAGCAGTTTAGGCCGCGTGACAGCGGCATCCTACGAGCAGTACTTC.